Reported below is one TCR beta chain. In the original processing: It was from reference gene primer amplification that nucleated cell counts were estimated. Sequencing was performed with immunoSEQ multiplex PCR; in TCRdb, only in-frame clones are kept and a portion is missing. For V, J and clone size, that table is used; D and trimming come from the DNA. This table holds 55,000 to 75,000 clones, 85% to 90% found once. This entry is derived from a study of blood T cell repertoires in COVID-19. Study details: The United States, Italy and Spain supplied acute and convalescent COVID-19 samples. Sample material is recorded as cDNA or gDNA derived from T cells, B-cell-depleted T cells, or PBMCs.

The TCR originated in a man between 45 and 60 years old with active COVID-19. Source material: peripheral blood.

Here the CDR3 reads CASSLVPSGRGIGNEQYF. The CDR3 nucleotides read TGTGCCAGCAGCTTAGTTCCCTCGGGCAGGGGAATAGGAAACGAGCAGTACTTC. V and J are TRBV7-2 and TRBJ2-7; D perhaps matches TRBD1 (6 bases). V was pared by 1 base and J by 5 bases, with 24 bases between. Germline CDR1 and CDR2: SGHTA and FQGNSA. The CDR3 runs 18 residues.